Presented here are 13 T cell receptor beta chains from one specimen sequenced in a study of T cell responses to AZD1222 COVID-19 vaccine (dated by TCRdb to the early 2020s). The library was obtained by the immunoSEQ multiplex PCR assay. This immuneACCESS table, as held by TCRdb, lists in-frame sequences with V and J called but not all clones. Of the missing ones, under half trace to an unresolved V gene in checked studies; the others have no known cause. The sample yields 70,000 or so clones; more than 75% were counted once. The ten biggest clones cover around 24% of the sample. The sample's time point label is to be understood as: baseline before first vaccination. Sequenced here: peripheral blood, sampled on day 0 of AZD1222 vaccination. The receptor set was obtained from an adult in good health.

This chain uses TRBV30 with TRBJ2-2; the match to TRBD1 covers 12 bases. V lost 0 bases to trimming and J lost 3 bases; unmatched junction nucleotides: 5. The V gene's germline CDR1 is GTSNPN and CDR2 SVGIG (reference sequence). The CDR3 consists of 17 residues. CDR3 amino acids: CAWSVWGQGAYTGELFF. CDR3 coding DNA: TGTGCCTGGAGTGTTTGGGGACAGGGGGCCTACACCGGGGAGCTGTTTTTT.

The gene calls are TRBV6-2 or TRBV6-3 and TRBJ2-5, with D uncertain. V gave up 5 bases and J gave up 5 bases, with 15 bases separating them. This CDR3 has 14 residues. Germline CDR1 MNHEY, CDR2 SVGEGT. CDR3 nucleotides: TGTGCCAGCAGTGCGCGCAACCTTTGGGAGACCCAGTACTTC. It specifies CASSARNLWETQYF.

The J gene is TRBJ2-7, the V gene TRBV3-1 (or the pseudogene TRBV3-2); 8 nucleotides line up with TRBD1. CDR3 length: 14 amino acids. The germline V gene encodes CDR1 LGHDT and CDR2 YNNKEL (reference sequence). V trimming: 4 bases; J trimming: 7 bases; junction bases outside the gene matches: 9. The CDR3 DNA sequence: TGTGCCAGCAGCCTAAGACAGGGGACGGGGGAGCAGTACTTC. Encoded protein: CASSLRQGTGEQYF.

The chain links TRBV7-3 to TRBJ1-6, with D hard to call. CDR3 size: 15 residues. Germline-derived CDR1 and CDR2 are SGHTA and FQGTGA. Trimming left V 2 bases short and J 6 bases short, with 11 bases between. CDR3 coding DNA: TGTGCCAGCAGCTTAGGTCCATCGGGTAATTCACCCCTCCACTTT. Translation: CASSLGPSGNSPLHF. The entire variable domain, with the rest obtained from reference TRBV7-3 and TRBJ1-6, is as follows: GAGVSQTPSNKVTEKGKYVELRCDPISGHTALYWYRQSLGQGPEFLIYFQGTGAADDSGLPNDRFFAVRPEGSVSTLKIQRTERGDSAVYLCASSLGPSGNSPLHFGNGTRLTVT.

CDR3 sequence (DNA): TGTGCCTGGCACAGGGACTCCTACGAGCAGTACTTC. Residues: CAWHRDSYEQYF. The chain employs TRBV30 and TRBJ2-7; a possible D gene is TRBD1 (6 bases). The CDR3 loop spans 12 amino acids. From germline, CDR1 is GTSNPN and CDR2 SVGIG (reference sequence). Trimming pared 5 bases from V and 0 bases from J, leaving 8 bases between.

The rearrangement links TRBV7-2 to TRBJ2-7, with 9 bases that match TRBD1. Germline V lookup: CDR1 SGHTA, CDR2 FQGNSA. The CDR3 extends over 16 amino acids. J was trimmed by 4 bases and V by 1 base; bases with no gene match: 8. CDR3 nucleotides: TGTGCCAGCAGCTTAGAAGGGTGGACAGGGGCTTACGAGCAGTACTTC. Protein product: CASSLEGWTGAYEQYF.

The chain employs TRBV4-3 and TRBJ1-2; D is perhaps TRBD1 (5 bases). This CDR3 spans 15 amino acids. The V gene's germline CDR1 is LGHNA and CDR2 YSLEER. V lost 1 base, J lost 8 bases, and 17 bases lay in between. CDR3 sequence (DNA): TGCGCCAGCAGCCAAGGGGTGGGCAGGGCAGACGGCTACACCTTC. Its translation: CASSQGVGRADGYTF.

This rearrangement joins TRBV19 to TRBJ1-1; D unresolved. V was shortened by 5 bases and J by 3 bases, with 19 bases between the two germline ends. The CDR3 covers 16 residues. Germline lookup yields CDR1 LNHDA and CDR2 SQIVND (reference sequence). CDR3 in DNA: TGTGCCAGTAGTCGCTCACTGGAGGTCCGGCACACTGAAGCTTTCTTT. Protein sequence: CASSRSLEVRHTEAFF.

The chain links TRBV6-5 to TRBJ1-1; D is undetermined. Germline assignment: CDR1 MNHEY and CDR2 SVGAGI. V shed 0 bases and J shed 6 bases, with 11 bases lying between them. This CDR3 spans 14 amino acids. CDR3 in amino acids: CASSYSLAVAEAFF. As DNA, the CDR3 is TGTGCCAGCAGTTACTCCCTGGCGGTAGCTGAAGCTTTCTTT.

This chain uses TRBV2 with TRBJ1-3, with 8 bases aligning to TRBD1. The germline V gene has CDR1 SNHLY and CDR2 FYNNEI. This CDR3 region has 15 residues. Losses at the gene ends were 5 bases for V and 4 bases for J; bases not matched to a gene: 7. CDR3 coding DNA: TGTGCCAGCAGTCATGAGACAGGGGTGGGAAACACCATATATTTT. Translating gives CASSHETGVGNTIYF.

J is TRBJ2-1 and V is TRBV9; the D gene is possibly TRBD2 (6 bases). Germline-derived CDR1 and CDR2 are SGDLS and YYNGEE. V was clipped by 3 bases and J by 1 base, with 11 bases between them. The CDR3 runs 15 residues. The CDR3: CASSELARSYNEQFF. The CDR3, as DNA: TGTGCCAGCAGCGAGCTAGCGAGGTCCTACAATGAGCAGTTCTTC. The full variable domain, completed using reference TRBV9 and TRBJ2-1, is DSGVTQTPKHLITATGQRVTLRCSPRSGDLSVYWYQQSLDQGLQFLIQYYNGEERAKGNILERFSAQQFPDLHSELNLSSLELGDSALYFCASSELARSYNEQFFGPGTRLTVL.

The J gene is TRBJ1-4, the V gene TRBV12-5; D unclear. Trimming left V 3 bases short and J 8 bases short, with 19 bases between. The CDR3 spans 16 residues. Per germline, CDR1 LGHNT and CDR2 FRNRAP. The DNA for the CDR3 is TGTGCTAGTGGTTTAACAAGCATTGGACCCCCCGAAAAACTGTTTTTT. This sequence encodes CASGLTSIGPPEKLFF. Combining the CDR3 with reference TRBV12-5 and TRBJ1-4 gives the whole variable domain DARVTQTPRHKVTEMGQEVTMRCQPILGHNTVFWYRQTMMQGLELLAYFRNRAPLDDSGMPKDRFSAEMPDATLATLKIQPSEPRDSAVYFCASGLTSIGPPEKLFFGSGTQLSVL.

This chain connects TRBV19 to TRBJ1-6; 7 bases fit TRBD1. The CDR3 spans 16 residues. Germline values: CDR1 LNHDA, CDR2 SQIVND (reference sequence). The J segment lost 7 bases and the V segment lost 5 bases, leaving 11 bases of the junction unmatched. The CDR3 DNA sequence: TGTGCCAGTAGTTATATACAGGGGCGAAGGAATTCACCCCTCCACTTT. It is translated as CASSYIQGRRNSPLHF.